The present T cell receptor (beta chain) was sequenced within a study of blood T cells in healthy people across ages. Study-wide context: Template switching recovered approximately one barcoded beta molecule for every two T cells.

For the second PCR, which ran for about 6 to 12 cycles, a sample-barcoded 5' primer and a J-beta primer mix were used. Via MiXCR, TCRdb re-called the 5' RACE reads, giving one row per CDR3 protein. The sample has around 400,000 distinct CDR3 sequences, about 52% seen once. This CDR3 has 14 amino acids. From germline, CDR1 is MDHEN and CDR2 SYDVKM. The germline V and J ends were trimmed by 3 bases and 4 bases, with 10 bases remaining between them. Study-wide results and caveats: A greater number of naive CD4+ cells and higher diversity distinguished long-lived donors from aged donors. TCR beta diversity per million T cells fell roughly linearly with age.

As for this clonotype: The antigen is not known.

Total RNA amounts of at least 5 micrograms were extracted per sample. The specimen sequenced was blood. J is TRBJ2-1 and V is TRBV28; TRBD1 might be the D (6 bases). This TCR derives from a man in his sixties in good health. The CDR3 coding sequence is TGTGCCAGCAGTTTCTACCAGGGGTACAATGAGCAGTTCTTC. Encoded protein: CASSFYQGYNEQFF.